Below are 12 T cell receptor beta chains sequenced from a single sample in a study of identical twins. TCRdb itself ran the 5' RACE reads through MiXCR, one entry per CDR3 protein. The sample holds about 530,000 distinct CDR3 sequences, 12% to 15% seen once. A further study also used this sample, focusing on yellow fever vaccine responses in identical twins.

Sequences were obtained from CD4+ T cells sorted from blood. Receptors were obtained from a woman between 18 and 30 years old in good health.

The chain couples TRBV15 to TRBJ2-3; perhaps TRBD2 as D (5 bases). The CDR3 is 16 amino acids. Trimming left V 1 base short and J 0 bases short, with 11 bases between. Germline V gene sequence: CDR1 LNHNV, CDR2 YYDKDF (reference sequence). DNA of the CDR3: TGTGCCACCAGCAGAGGAATGGAGGCGAGCACAGATACGCAGTATTTT. Translating gives CATSRGMEASTDTQYF.

This chain uses TRBV9 with TRBJ2-2, with D perhaps matching TRBD1 (5 bases). Germline assignment: CDR1 SGDLS and CDR2 YYNGEE. This CDR3 is 15 amino acids long. Trimming left V 0 bases short and J 3 bases short, with 9 bases between. CDR3 sequence: CASSVGGGDTGELFF. The CDR3, as DNA: TGTGCCAGCAGCGTAGGGGGCGGAGACACCGGGGAGCTGTTTTTT. Variable domain in full (rest from reference TRBV9 and TRBJ2-2): DSGVTQTPKHLITATGQRVTLRCSPRSGDLSVYWYQQSLDQGLQFLIQYYNGEERAKGNILERFSAQQFPDLHSELNLSSLELGDSALYFCASSVGGGDTGELFFGEGSRLTVL.

This clonotype was seen ten or more times. The junction differs from germline at one of its ends, possibly a read error. This chain connects TRBV10-3 to TRBJ2-2; 9 bases line up with TRBD1. This CDR3 has 17 residues. Germline CDR1 ENHRY, CDR2 SYGVKD. CDR3 amino acids: CAVRFRTGQGSTGELFF. The DNA for the CDR3 is TGTGCCGTCAGATTTAGAACGGGACAGGGCTCCACCGGGGAGCTGTTTTTT.

The V and J genes are TRBV12-3 or TRBV12-4 and TRBJ2-3; 11 bases are shared with TRBD2. After removal of 5 bases from V and 2 bases from J, the junction contained 15 bases not matched to a gene. This CDR3 has 19 amino acids. This chain's CDR3 is CASSRNSGRAYSTTDTQYF. Written as DNA, the CDR3 is TGTGCCAGCAGTCGGAATAGCGGGAGGGCCTATTCGACCACAGATACGCAGTATTTT.

This clonotype was seen more than once but under ten times. The chain couples TRBV5-1 to TRBJ2-1; 9 bases map to TRBD1. Germline V lookup: CDR1 SGHRS, CDR2 YFSETQ. V trimming: 4 bases; J trimming: 9 bases; junction bases outside the gene matches: 11. The CDR3 is 15 amino acids. CDR3 loop: CASSPGDRAVPEQFF. The CDR3 nucleotides are TGCGCCAGCAGCCCCGGGGACAGGGCGGTCCCTGAGCAGTTCTTC.

The V and J genes are TRBV28 and TRBJ1-3; D gene uncertain. From germline, CDR1 is MDHEN and CDR2 SYDVKM. V lost 2 bases and J lost 0, with 8 bases in between. This CDR3 contains 15 residues. Written as DNA, the CDR3 is TGTGCCAGCAGTTTAACGGCAGTCTCTGGAAACACCATATATTTT. The encoded protein is CASSLTAVSGNTIYF. Drawing the rest from reference TRBV28 and TRBJ1-3, the complete variable domain is DVKVTQSSRYLVKRTGEKVFLECVQDMDHENMFWYRQDPGLGLRLIYFSYDVKMKEKGDIPEGYSVSREKKERFSLILESASTNQTSMYLCASSLTAVSGNTIYFGEGSWLTVV.

The chain links TRBV20-1 to TRBJ2-1; TRBD2 agrees at 12 bases. Germline loops: CDR1 DFQATT, CDR2 SNEGSKA (reference sequence). V lost 2 bases to trimming and J lost 10 bases; unmatched junction nucleotides: 15. This CDR3 contains 17 residues. The CDR3 DNA reads as TGCAGTGCTAGACTCCCTAGCGGGAGGGCCCGTGGGGACGAGCAGTTCTTC. It yields the protein CSARLPSGRARGDEQFF.

The table lists this clonotype with many counts. CDR3 protein: CATSDWDGTDTQYF. The CDR3 DNA reads as TGTGCCACCAGTGATTGGGATGGCACAGATACGCAGTATTTT. The chain recombines TRBV24-1 with TRBJ2-3; D gene uncertain. This CDR3 has 14 amino acids. Deletions cut 2 bases from V and 1 base from J, with 6 bases between. The germline gives CDR1 KGHDR, CDR2 SFDVKD.

This clonotype came up many times. The V call is TRBV12-3 or TRBV12-4, the J call TRBJ1-1, with a weak D call TRBD1 (6 bases). The CDR3 sequence is 15 residues long. The V end was cut by 5 bases, the J end by 0 bases, with 13 bases between. In DNA form, the CDR3 reads TGTGCCAGCAGTCCCCGAGGACAGTTGAACACTGAAGCTTTCTTT. Its protein product is CASSPRGQLNTEAFF.

The chain links TRBV5-1 to TRBJ1-5, with 7 bases lining up with TRBD1. This CDR3 spans 17 amino acids. Germline-derived CDR1 and CDR2 are SGHRS and YFSETQ. V trimming: 4 bases; J trimming: 0 bases; junction bases outside the gene matches: 10. The DNA of the CDR3 is TGCGCCAGCAGCCTTGGGGGGTCAGGGGGTAGCAATCAGCCCCAGCATTTT. Its protein product is CASSLGGSGGSNQPQHF. Full variable domain (outside the CDR3, taken from reference TRBV5-1 and TRBJ1-5): KAGVTQTPRYLIKTRGQQVTLSCSPISGHRSVSWYQQTPGQGLQFLFEYFSETQRNKGNFPGRFSGRQFSNSRSEMNVSTLELGDSALYLCASSLGGSGGSNQPQHFGDGTRLSIL.

The DNA of the CDR3 is TGTGCCACCAGTGATTCTCTCGGGCCAGAGACCCAGTACTTC. It is translated as CATSDSLGPETQYF. The J gene is TRBJ2-5, the V gene TRBV24-1; D remains unclear. The CDR3 has 14 amino acids. CDR1 and CDR2 from the germline V gene are KGHDR and SFDVKD. Trimming took off 2 bases at V and 4 bases at J, with 10 bases between the two ends.

This clonotype was picked up a small number of times. This rearrangement joins TRBV6-1 to TRBJ1-6, with a weak D call TRBD1 (6 bases). This CDR3 comprises 15 residues. V gave up 5 bases and J gave up 4 bases, with 12 bases separating them. Per the germline V gene, CDR1 is MNHNS and CDR2 is SASEGT. The CDR3 loop is CASSPDRLYNSPLHF. DNA of the CDR3: TGTGCCAGCAGTCCGGACAGATTATATAATTCACCCCTCCACTTT.